This entry concerns a single TCR beta chain. The V segment lost 7 bases and the J segment 6 bases; nucleotides outside the gene matches: 8. Germline-derived CDR1 and CDR2 are SEHNR and FQNEAQ (reference sequence). The CDR3 extends over 15 amino acids. This record belongs to a study of blood T cell repertoires in COVID-19. Study at large: Samples taken during acute and convalescent COVID-19 were collected in the United States, Italy and Spain. PBMCs, B-cell-depleted T cells, or T cells provided the cDNA or gDNA that made up the material.

Sequencing was performed with immunoSEQ multiplex PCR; in TCRdb, only in-frame clones are kept and a portion is missing. The data hold more than 300,000 clones, with roughly nine tenths observed a single time. The specimen was PBMCs or T cells enriched from blood (not recorded which). J is TRBJ2-2 and V is TRBV7-9, with 10 bases matching TRBD1. This TCR was sampled from a young woman who had been exposed to COVID-19. The CDR3 reads CASNADRGQAGELFF. The CDR3, as DNA: TGTGCCAGCAACGCAGACAGGGGGCAGGCCGGGGAGCTGTTTTTT.